The T cell receptor (beta chain) under discussion was sequenced for a study of neurological immune-mediated disorders. Whole-study findings and limits: HTLV-1-associated myelopathy had the most TCR clonal expansion, while multiple sclerosis had the least, a level that fell below healthy controls.

The making of cDNA relied on 5'RACE with 10-nucleotide random UMIs. TCRdb reanalysed the 5' RACE reads using MiXCR and keeps one entry per CDR3 protein. The sample shows about 60,000 distinct CDR3 sequences, roughly 9.8% of them seen only once. Noted time point: longitudinal time-point 2. Volunteers attending a blood bank in Maryland, USA, served as healthy controls. Unsorted libraries were derived from 2 million PBMCs stored at -80 C. There are many counts of this clonotype. Antigen: not known. CDR1 is MGHDK and CDR2 is SYGVNS in the germline V gene. The CDR3 spans 13 residues. V was clipped by 10 bases and J by 7 bases, with 20 bases between them.

The sequenced material came from PBMCs. This sequence joins TRBV25-1 and TRBJ2-7, with D perhaps TRBD2 (5 bases). This sequence was found in a man aged 25-40 years in good health. CDR3 DNA: TGTGCCACCGTACCTCCGCCGGGAACTGAGCAGTACTTC. This translates into CATVPPPGTEQYF.